What follows is one T cell receptor beta chain and its context. Its specificity is not known. This entry comes from a study of shared clonotypes between healthy human individuals. Findings and caveats of the study: The naive CD4 repertoires of a handful of donors were compared, and around 5% of clonotypes were shared.

TCRdb keeps only in-frame clones here, not all; method: immunoSEQ multiplex PCR. The sample records 2.3 million or so clones, more than 85% being singletons. Trimming removed 2 bases from V and 0 bases from J, with 14 bases in between. Germline V gives CDR1 SGHDN, CDR2 FVKESK. CDR3 length: 17 amino acids. The chain joins TRBV14 to TRBJ2-1; possibly TRBD2 for D (6 bases). The TCR sequence derives from a man between 18 and 35 years old in good health. Some clones in this sample may be carry-over from other donors' samples. The sequencing input was naive CD4+ T cells from PBMCs. The sample's subset: CD45RA+ positively selected. In DNA, the CDR3 is TGTGCCAGCAGCCAAAGAAGCGGGTCTAGCTCCTACAATGAGCAGTTCTTC. Its translation: CASSQRSGSSSYNEQFF.